The T cell receptor beta chain under discussion was sequenced for a study of T-cell memory formation after mild COVID-19. In this sample, this clonotype turned up many times. TCRdb passed the 5' RACE reads through MiXCR, listing each CDR3 protein once. The sample lists approximately 400,000 distinct CDR3 sequences, under 20% occurring once. CDR3 length equals 15 residues. Germline V gene data show CDR1 as MDHEN and CDR2 as SYDVKM. After removal of 6 bases from V and 4 bases from J, the junction contained 3 bases not matched to a gene. The TCR was taken from a man aged 18 to 29 who had mild COVID-19 (a few samples of this study predate the infection). Cell type and time point are not known. This rearrangement joins TRBV28 to TRBJ2-1, with 13 nucleotides matching TRBD2. The sequencing sample was made of PBMCs or a T cell subset sorted from them (not recorded which). The CDR3 reads CASSRLAGGYNEQFF. Here the CDR3 DNA reads TGTGCCAGCAGCCGACTAGCGGGGGGATACAATGAGCAGTTCTTC.